This T cell receptor beta chain was recovered during a study of glioma-infiltrating T cells after dendritic cell vaccination. As to time point: after dendritic cell vaccination, including at tumor progression/relapse. TCRB CDR3 was amplified from 2 ug genomic DNA or less. Sequencing used immunoSEQ multiplex PCR; TCRdb keeps in-frame clones, though not all of them. Of roughly 60,000 clones listed, approximately 86% were seen once; the top ten hold roughly 12%. Trimming cost V 5 bases and J 6 bases; bases outside gene matches: 9. The CDR3 loop spans 16 amino acids. Germline lookup yields CDR1 SGHVS and CDR2 FNYEAQ.

The TCR sequence derives from a human donor with glioblastoma. V gene TRBV7-6 combines with J gene TRBJ2-2, with 10 bases matching TRBD1. The starting material was blood, obtained after dendritic cell vaccination. The CDR3 sequence is CASSPPGQGYSGELFF. The CDR3, as DNA: TGTGCCAGCAGCCCCCCGGGACAGGGGTATTCCGGGGAGCTGTTTTTT.